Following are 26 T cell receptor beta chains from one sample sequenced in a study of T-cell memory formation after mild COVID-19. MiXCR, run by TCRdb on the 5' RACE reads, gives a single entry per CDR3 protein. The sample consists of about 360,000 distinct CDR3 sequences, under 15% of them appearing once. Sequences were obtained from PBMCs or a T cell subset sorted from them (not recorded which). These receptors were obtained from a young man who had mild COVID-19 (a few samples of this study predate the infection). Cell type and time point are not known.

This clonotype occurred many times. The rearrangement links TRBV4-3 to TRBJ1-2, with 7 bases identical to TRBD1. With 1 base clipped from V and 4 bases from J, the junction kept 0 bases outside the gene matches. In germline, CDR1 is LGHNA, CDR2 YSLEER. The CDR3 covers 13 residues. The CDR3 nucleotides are TGCGCCAGCAGCCAAGGACAGGGCTATGGCTACACCTTC. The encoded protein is CASSQGQGYGYTF.

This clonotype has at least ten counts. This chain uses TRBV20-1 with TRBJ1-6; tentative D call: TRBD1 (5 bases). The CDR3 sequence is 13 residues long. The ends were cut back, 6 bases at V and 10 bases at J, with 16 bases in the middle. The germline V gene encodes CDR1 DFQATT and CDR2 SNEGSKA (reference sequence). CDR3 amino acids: CSAGTGLWSPLHF. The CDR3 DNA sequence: TGCAGTGCAGGAACAGGTCTATGGTCACCCCTCCACTTT.

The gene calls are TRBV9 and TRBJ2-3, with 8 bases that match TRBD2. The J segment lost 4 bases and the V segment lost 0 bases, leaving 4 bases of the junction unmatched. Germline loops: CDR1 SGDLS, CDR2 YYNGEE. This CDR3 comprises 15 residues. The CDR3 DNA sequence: TGTGCCAGCAGCGTAGGCGGGGGGCCCTCAGATACGCAGTATTTT. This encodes CASSVGGGPSDTQYF. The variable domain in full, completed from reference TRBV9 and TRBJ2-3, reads DSGVTQTPKHLITATGQRVTLRCSPRSGDLSVYWYQQSLDQGLQFLIQYYNGEERAKGNILERFSAQQFPDLHSELNLSSLELGDSALYFCASSVGGGPSDTQYFGPGTRLTVL.

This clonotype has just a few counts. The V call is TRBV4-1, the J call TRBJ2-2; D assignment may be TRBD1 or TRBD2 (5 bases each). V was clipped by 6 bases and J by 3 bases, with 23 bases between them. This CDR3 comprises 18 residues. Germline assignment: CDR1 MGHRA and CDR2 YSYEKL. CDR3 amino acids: CASRISGTQKGHTGELFF. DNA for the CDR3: TGCGCCAGCAGAATTTCCGGGACCCAAAAGGGGCACACCGGGGAGCTGTTTTTT.

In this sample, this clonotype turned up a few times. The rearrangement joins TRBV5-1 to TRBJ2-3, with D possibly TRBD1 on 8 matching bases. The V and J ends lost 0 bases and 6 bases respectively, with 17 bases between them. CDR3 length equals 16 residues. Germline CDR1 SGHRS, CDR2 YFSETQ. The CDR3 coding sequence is TGCGCCAGCAGCTTGGCCGTCACAGGGGGGGTGGATACGCAGTATTTT. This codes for CASSLAVTGGVDTQYF.

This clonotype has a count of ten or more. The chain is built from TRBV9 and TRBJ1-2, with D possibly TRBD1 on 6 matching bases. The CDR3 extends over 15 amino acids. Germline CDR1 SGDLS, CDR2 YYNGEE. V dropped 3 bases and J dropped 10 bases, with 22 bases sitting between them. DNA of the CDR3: TGTGCCAGCAGCGGTGAGGACAGCTTCCCGGGAGCCTACACCTTC. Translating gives CASSGEDSFPGAYTF. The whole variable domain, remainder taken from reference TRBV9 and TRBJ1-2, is DSGVTQTPKHLITATGQRVTLRCSPRSGDLSVYWYQQSLDQGLQFLIQYYNGEERAKGNILERFSAQQFPDLHSELNLSSLELGDSALYFCASSGEDSFPGAYTFGSGTRLTVV.

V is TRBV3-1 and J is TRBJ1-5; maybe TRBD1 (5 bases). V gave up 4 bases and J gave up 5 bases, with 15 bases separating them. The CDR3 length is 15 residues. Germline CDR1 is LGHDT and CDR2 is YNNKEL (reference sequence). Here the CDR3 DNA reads TGTGCCAGCAGCCTAGGGGTCACTTCTCATCAGCCCCAGCATTTT. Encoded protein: CASSLGVTSHQPQHF.

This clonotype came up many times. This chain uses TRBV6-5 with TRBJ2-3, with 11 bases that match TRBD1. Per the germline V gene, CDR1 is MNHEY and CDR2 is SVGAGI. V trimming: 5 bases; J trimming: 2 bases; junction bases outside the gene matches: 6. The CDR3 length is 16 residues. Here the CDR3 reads CASSPTDRGPTDTQYF. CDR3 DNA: TGTGCCAGCAGTCCAACGGACAGGGGGCCCACAGATACGCAGTATTTT.

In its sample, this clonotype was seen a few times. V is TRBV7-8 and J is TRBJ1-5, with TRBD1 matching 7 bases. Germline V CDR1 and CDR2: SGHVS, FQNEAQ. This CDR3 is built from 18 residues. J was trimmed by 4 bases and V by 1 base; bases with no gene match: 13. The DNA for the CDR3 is TGTGCCAGCAGCTTAGAACCGGGACAGTCGCCTATGAATCAGCCCCAGCATTTT. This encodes CASSLEPGQSPMNQPQHF.

For the CDR3, the DNA is TGCAGTGCTAGGGGCCAGAGCGTGAACACTGAAGCTTTCTTT. Translated, it gives CSARGQSVNTEAFF. This chain uses TRBV20-1 with TRBJ1-1, with D hard to call. The CDR3 extends over 14 amino acids. Trimming removed 3 bases from V and 0 bases from J, with 11 bases in between. Germline lookup yields CDR1 DFQATT and CDR2 SNEGSKA (reference sequence).

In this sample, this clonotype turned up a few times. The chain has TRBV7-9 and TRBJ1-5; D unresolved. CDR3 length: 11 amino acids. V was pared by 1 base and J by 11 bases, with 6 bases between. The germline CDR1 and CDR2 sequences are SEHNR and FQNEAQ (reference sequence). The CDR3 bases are TGTGCCAGCAGCTTAGGTGGGTCCCAGCATTTT. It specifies CASSLGGSQHF.

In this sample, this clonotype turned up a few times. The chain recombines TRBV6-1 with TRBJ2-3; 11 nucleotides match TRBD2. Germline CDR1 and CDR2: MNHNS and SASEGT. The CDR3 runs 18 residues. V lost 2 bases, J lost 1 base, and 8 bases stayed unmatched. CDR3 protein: CASSETPTLAGGTDTQYF. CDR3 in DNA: TGTGCCAGCAGTGAAACCCCGACACTAGCGGGGGGCACAGATACGCAGTATTTT.

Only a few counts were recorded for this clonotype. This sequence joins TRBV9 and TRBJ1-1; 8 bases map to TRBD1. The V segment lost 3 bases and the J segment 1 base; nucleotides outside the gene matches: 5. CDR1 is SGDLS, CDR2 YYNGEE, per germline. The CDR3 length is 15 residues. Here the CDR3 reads CASSADRDPNTEAFF. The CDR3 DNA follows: TGTGCCAGCAGCGCGGACAGGGACCCGAACACTGAAGCTTTCTTT.

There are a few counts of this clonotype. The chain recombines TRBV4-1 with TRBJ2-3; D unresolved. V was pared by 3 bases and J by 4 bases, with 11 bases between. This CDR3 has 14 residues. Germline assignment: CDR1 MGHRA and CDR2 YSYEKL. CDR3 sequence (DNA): TGCGCCAGCAGCCAGGCCCTCTCGGCAGATACGCAGTATTTT. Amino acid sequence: CASSQALSADTQYF.

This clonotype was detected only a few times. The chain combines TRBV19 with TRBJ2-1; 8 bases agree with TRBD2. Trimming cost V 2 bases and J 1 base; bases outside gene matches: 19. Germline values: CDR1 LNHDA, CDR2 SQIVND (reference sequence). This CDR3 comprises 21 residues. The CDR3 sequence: CASSIFVKGRGGHWSYNEQFF. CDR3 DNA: TGTGCCAGTAGTATATTTGTCAAGGGTCGGGGGGGCCATTGGTCCTACAATGAGCAGTTCTTC.

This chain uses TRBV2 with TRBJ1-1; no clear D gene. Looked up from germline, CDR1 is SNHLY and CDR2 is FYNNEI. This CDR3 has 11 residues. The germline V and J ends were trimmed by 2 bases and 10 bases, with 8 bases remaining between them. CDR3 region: CASSESLGAFF. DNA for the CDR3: TGTGCCAGCAGTGAATCTCTAGGAGCTTTCTTT.

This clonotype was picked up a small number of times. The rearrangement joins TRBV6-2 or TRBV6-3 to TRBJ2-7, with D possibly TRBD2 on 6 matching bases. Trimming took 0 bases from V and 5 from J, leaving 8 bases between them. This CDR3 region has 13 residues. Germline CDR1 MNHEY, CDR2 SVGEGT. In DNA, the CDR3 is TGTGCCAGCAGTTACTCCGCGGGGAACGAGCAGTACGTC. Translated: CASSYSAGNEQYV.

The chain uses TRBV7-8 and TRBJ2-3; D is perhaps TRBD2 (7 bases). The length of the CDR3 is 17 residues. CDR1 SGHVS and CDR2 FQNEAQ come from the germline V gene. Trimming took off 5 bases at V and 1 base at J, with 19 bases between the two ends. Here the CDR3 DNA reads TGTGCCAGCAGCGCCCGAGGCCGAGGGGGGGGCACAGATACGCAGTATTTT. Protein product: CASSARGRGGGTDTQYF.

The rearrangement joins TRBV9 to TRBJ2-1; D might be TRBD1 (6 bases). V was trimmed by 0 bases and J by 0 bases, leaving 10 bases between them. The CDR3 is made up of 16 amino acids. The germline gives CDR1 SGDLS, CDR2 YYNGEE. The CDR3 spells CASSVGSDSSYNEQFF. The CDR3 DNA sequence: TGTGCCAGCAGCGTAGGTTCGGACAGCTCCTACAATGAGCAGTTCTTC.

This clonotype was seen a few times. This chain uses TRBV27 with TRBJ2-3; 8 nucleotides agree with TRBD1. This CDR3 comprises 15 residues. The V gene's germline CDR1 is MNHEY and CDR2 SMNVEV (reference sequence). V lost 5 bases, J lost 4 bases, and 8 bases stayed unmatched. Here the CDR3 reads CASSTLPGGADTQYF. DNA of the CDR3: TGTGCCAGCAGTACCCTTCCAGGGGGCGCAGATACGCAGTATTTT.

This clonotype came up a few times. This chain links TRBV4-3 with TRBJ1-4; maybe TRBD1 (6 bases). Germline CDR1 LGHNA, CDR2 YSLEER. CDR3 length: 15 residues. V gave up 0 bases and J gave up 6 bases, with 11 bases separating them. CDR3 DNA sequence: TGCGCCAGCAGCCAAGACACAGGGAGGGATGAAAAACTGTTTTTT. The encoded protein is CASSQDTGRDEKLFF.

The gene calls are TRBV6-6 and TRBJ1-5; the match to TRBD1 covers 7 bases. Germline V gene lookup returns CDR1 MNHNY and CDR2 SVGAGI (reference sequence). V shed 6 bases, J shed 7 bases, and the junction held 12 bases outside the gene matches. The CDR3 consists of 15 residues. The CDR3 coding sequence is TGTGCCAGCAGCGTCACAGGGGACCCCATCCAGCCCCAGCATTTT. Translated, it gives CASSVTGDPIQPQHF.

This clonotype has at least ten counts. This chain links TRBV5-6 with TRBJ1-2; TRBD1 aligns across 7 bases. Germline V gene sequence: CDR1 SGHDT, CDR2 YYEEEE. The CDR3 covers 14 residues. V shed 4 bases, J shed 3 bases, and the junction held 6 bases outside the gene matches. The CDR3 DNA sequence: TGTGCCAGCAGCCCGAGGGACAGATACTATGGCTACACCTTC. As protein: CASSPRDRYYGYTF.

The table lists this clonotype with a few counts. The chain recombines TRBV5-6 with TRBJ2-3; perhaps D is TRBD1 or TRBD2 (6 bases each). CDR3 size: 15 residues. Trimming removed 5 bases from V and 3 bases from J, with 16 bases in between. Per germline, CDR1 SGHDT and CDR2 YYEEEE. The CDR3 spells CASRPTGGETDTQYF. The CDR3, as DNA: TGTGCCAGCAGACCGACAGGAGGGGAAACAGATACGCAGTATTTT. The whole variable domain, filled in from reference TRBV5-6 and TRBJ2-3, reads DAGVTQSPTHLIKTRGQQVTLRCSPKSGHDTVSWYQQALGQGPQFIFQYYEEEERQRGNFPDRFSGHQFPNYSSELNVNALLLGDSALYLCASRPTGGETDTQYFGPGTRLTVL.

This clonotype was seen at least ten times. The CDR3 bases are TGTGCCAGCACCGACGGGACACTATCCTACGAGCAGTACGTC. Its translation: CASTDGTLSYEQYV. This chain connects TRBV6-6 to TRBJ2-7; TRBD1 is a possible D gene (6 bases). The germline V and J ends were trimmed by 7 bases and 1 base, with 14 bases remaining between them. The CDR3 length is 14 residues. Germline CDR1 and CDR2: MNHNY and SVGAGI (reference sequence).

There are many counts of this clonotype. The CDR3 loop is CASLAAGRGNQPQHF. CDR3 DNA sequence: TGCGCCAGCCTAGCCGCCGGGAGAGGCAATCAGCCCCAGCATTTT. V usage is TRBV5-1 and J usage is TRBJ1-5, with D uncertain. This CDR3 comprises 15 residues. Trimming shortened V by 7 bases and J by 2 bases, and 16 bases separated the two germline ends. Per germline, CDR1 SGHRS and CDR2 YFSETQ.